The clone carrying this TCR beta chain has more than one count but fewer than ten. Its antigen is unknown. The entry originates in a study of T cell repertoires in cytomegalovirus infection. Study as a whole: TCR beta signatures that were public indicated CMV infection and matching HLA type. Study-level findings and limits: The ex vivo response was dominated by HLA-C-restricted CMV-specific TCR beta clonotypes. Pooled public TCR beta family frequency picked out CMV carriers with the relevant HLA.

TCRdb passed the reads through MiXCR, listing each CDR3 protein once. The table includes under 850,000 distinct CDR3 sequences, 35% to 40% detected once. Per germline, CDR1 ENHRY and CDR2 SYGVKD. V dropped 4 bases and J dropped 2 bases, with 12 bases sitting between them. The CDR3 is 15 amino acids. Material for sequencing was PBMCs. This receptor was identified in a human donor in good health (CMV status not recorded). Some clones in this sample may be carry-over from other donors' samples. The V gene is TRBV10-3, the J gene TRBJ1-5; possible D gene TRBD1, 5 bases. The CDR3 DNA is TGTGCCATCAGTGGAGGCAGGGACGGCAATCAGCCCCAGCATTTT. This sequence encodes CAISGGRDGNQPQHF.